Listed below are T cell receptor beta chains from one sample, sequenced in a study of cytomegalovirus exposure and HLA in healthy donors. Sequenced by immunoSEQ multiplex PCR; TCRdb stores in-frame clones only, minus some. The table includes approximately 160,000 clones, 75% to 90% detected once. Material for sequencing was PBMCs. Receptor source: a human donor in good health. CDR3s include the opening cysteine and the closing phenylalanine or tryptophan. D genes are given only for firm matches. The listing skips clone size in some rows; elsewhere it reads once, few, many or a size class.

v_gene	d_gene	j_gene	abundance	CDR3aa	CDR3nt
TRBV11-3	NA	TRBJ1-1	NA	CASSYQGFMNTEAFF	TGTGCCAGCAGCTATCAGGGGTTCATGAACACTGAAGCTTTCTTT
TRBV7-9	TRBD1	TRBJ1-2	NA	CASRPPGQGAGYGYTF	TGTGCCAGCAGACCACCGGGACAGGGGGCTGGCTATGGCTACACCTTC
TRBV7-9	NA	TRBJ2-7	NA	CASSLVSGPYEQYF	TGTGCCAGCAGCTTAGTGAGTGGGCCCTACGAGCAGTACTTC
TRBV4-2	TRBD2	TRBJ2-1	few	CASSQVSASGYNEQFF	TGTGCCAGCAGCCAAGTGTCGGCTAGCGGATACAATGAGCAGTTCTTC
TRBV7-2	TRBD2	TRBJ2-7	few	CASSFRRGEWEQYF	TGTGCCAGCAGCTTCCGGCGGGGGGAGTGGGAGCAGTACTTC
TRBV7-2	TRBD1	TRBJ1-6	NA	CASSFTGDSPLHF	TGTGCCAGCAGCTTTACAGGGGATTCACCCCTCCACTTT
TRBV7-9	TRBD1	TRBJ2-7	once	CASSWYGTGQYEQYF	TGTGCCAGCAGCTGGTACGGGACAGGGCAGTACGAGCAGTACTTC
TRBV4-3	TRBD2	TRBJ2-3	NA	CASSHGLAGASDTQYF	TGCGCCAGCAGCCACGGACTAGCGGGAGCTTCGGATACGCAGTATTTT
TRBV5-6	TRBD1	TRBJ1-4	few	CASSRDRGELFF	TGTGCCAGCAGCCGAGACAGGGGTGAACTGTTTTTT
TRBV9	TRBD1	TRBJ1-6	NA	CASSVGDRRLHSYNSPLHF	TGTGCCAGCAGCGTAGGGGACAGACGACTTCACTCCTATAATTCACCCCTCCACTTT
TRBV9	TRBD1	TRBJ1-6	NA	CASSVGLGQGGSPLHF	TGTGCCAGCAGCGTGGGCCTGGGACAGGGGGGATCACCCCTCCACTTT
TRBV6-4	TRBD1	TRBJ1-1	NA	CASSGTTGRGAEAFF	TGTGCCAGCAGCGGAACGACAGGGCGTGGGGCGGAAGCTTTCTTT
TRBV9	TRBD1	TRBJ2-2	NA	CASSETGASNTGELFF	TGTGCCAGCAGCGAAACAGGGGCGTCGAACACCGGGGAGCTGTTTTTT
TRBV5-1	TRBD1	TRBJ2-3	NA	CASSVGQDTDTQYF	TGCGCCAGCAGCGTAGGACAGGACACAGATACGCAGTATTTT
TRBV10-2	TRBD1	TRBJ1-5	NA	CASSDTGGLGNQPQHF	TGCGCCAGCAGTGATACAGGGGGCTTAGGCAATCAGCCCCAGCATTTT
TRBV6-6	TRBD1	TRBJ2-5	NA	CASSYGTGWKYF	TGTGCCAGCAGTTACGGGACAGGGTGGAAGTACTTC
TRBV25-1	NA	TRBJ2-1	NA	CASSREGGSYNEQFF	TGTGCCAGCAGTAGGGAGGGGGGATCCTACAATGAGCAGTTCTTC
TRBV9	TRBD1	TRBJ2-3	NA	CASSVLETGGGPDTQYF	TGTGCCAGCAGCGTTCTCGAGACAGGGGGAGGACCAGATACGCAGTATTTT
TRBV27	NA	TRBJ2-2	few	CASSGFQAGSTGELFF	TGTGCCAGCAGCGGCTTCCAGGCTGGTTCCACCGGGGAGCTGTTTTTT
TRBV7-8	TRBD1	TRBJ1-2	NA	CASSPDRVANYGYTF	TGTGCCAGCAGCCCAGACAGGGTAGCTAACTATGGCTACACCTTC
TRBV9	TRBD2	TRBJ2-3	few	CASSGSGSTDTQYF	TGTGCCAGCAGCGGTAGCGGGAGCACAGATACGCAGTATTTT
TRBV5-8	NA	TRBJ2-1	NA	CASSGDSTRYEQFF	TGTGCCAGCAGCGGGGACTCAACGCGCTATGAGCAGTTCTTC
TRBV2	NA	TRBJ2-2	NA	CATALDTGELFF	TGTGCCACCGCTCTAGACACCGGGGAGCTGTTTTTT
TRBV4-1	NA	TRBJ2-7	NA	CASSQEPGCEQYF	TGCGCCAGCAGCCAAGAGCCGGGGTGCGAGCAGTACTTC
TRBV19	NA	TRBJ2-7	NA	CASSIWQESYEQYF	TGTGCCAGTAGTATTTGGCAGGAATCCTACGAGCAGTACTTC
TRBV19	NA	TRBJ1-5	NA	CASSIGQGSNQPQHF	TGTGCCAGTAGTATAGGGCAGGGGAGCAATCAGCCCCAGCATTTT
TRBV5-1	NA	TRBJ2-3	NA	CASSLQGGTDTQYF	TGCGCCAGCAGCTTGCAGGGCGGCACAGATACGCAGTATTTT
TRBV7-2	NA	TRBJ1-2	NA	CASSPSVGGISNYGYTF	TGTGCCAGCAGCCCCTCGGTAGGGGGAATATCTAACTATGGCTACACCTTC
TRBV4-3	TRBD2	TRBJ2-2	NA	CASSRMGGGAWTGELFF	TGCGCCAGCAGCCGGATGGGCGGGGGGGCTTGGACCGGGGAGCTGTTTTTT
TRBV6-1	NA	TRBJ1-2	NA	CASRQGLGYTF	TGTGCCAGCAGACAGGGATTGGGCTACACCTTC
TRBV19	NA	TRBJ1-2	NA	CASRPPGGYNYGYTF	TGTGCCAGTCGCCCCCCGGGGGGTTACAACTATGGCTACACCTTC
TRBV10-3	NA	TRBJ2-5	NA	CAINTRGWEETQYF	TGTGCCATCAACACCAGGGGTTGGGAAGAGACCCAGTACTTC
TRBV5-7	TRBD2	TRBJ2-7	NA	CASSLDRASGTYRVNEQYF	TGTGCCAGCAGCTTGGATAGGGCTAGCGGGACTTATAGGGTGAACGAGCAGTACTTC
TRBV6-1	NA	TRBJ1-1	NA	CASSGWDTDTNTEAFF	TGTGCCAGCAGTGGGTGGGACACCGACACGAACACTGAAGCTTTCTTT
TRBV11-3	NA	TRBJ1-2	NA	CASSSGESGYTF	TGTGCCAGCAGCTCGGGAGAAAGTGGCTACACCTTC
TRBV20-1	NA	TRBJ1-1	few	CSVGQNTEAFF	TGCAGTGTGGGGCAGAACACTGAAGCTTTCTTT
TRBV2	NA	TRBJ1-4	NA	CASSGRYRDPWANEKLFF	TGTGCCAGCAGTGGACGATACAGGGACCCCTGGGCTAATGAAAAACTGTTTTTT
TRBV6-6	TRBD1	TRBJ2-7	NA	CASRNPQGPYEQYF	TGTGCCAGCCGCAACCCACAGGGGCCCTACGAGCAGTACTTC
TRBV11-3	NA	TRBJ2-1	NA	CASSFGPWDNEQFF	TGTGCCAGCAGCTTTGGGCCCTGGGACAATGAGCAGTTCTTC
TRBV4-1	NA	TRBJ2-7	NA	CASSQAGEQYF	TGCGCCAGCAGCCAGGCGGGCGAGCAGTACTTC
TRBV5-4	TRBD1	TRBJ1-3	NA	CASTQQGVENTIYF	TGTGCCAGCACCCAACAGGGGGTGGAAAACACCATATATTTT
TRBV7-2	NA	TRBJ1-1	NA	CASSLGRMNTEAFF	TGTGCCAGCAGCTTAGGCAGGATGAACACTGAAGCTTTCTTT
TRBV2	TRBD1	TRBJ2-7	NA	CASSAQGTEEQYF	TGTGCCAGCAGCGCACAGGGGACGGAGGAGCAGTACTTC
TRBV7-9	NA	TRBJ2-3	NA	CASSLTLSTDTQYF	TGTGCCAGCAGCTTAACGCTAAGCACAGATACGCAGTATTTT
TRBV4-3	NA	TRBJ1-1	NA	CASSPDLQGWNTEAFF	TGCGCCAGCAGCCCCGACCTACAGGGTTGGAACACTGAAGCTTTCTTT
TRBV5-6	NA	TRBJ1-6	few	CASGRTGVDNSPLHF	TGTGCCAGCGGAAGAACCGGGGTAGATAATTCACCCCTCCACTTT
TRBV4-2	TRBD1	TRBJ1-2	NA	CASSPQGGLDYGYTF	TGTGCCAGCAGCCCACAGGGGGGTTTGGACTATGGCTACACCTTC
TRBV28	NA	TRBJ1-2	NA	CASSLPLTGAGYGYTF	TGTGCCAGCAGTTTACCTCTGACGGGCGCGGGATATGGCTACACCTTC
TRBV9	NA	TRBJ1-5	NA	CASSVESGKEGPLDQPQHF	TGTGCCAGCAGCGTAGAGTCGGGGAAGGAGGGGCCCTTGGATCAGCCCCAGCATTTT
TRBV6-4	NA	TRBJ2-1	NA	CASSVEGYGEQFF	TGTGCCAGCAGTGTGGAGGGTTATGGTGAGCAGTTCTTC
TRBV7-8	TRBD2	TRBJ2-1	NA	CASSLTSEQFF	TGTGCCAGCAGCTTGACTAGCGAGCAGTTCTTC
TRBV7-3	TRBD2	TRBJ2-3	NA	CASSPDGTSGGAAQYF	TGTGCCAGCAGCCCAGATGGGACTAGCGGGGGGGCCGCCCAGTATTTT
TRBV15	TRBD1	TRBJ1-4	NA	CATSRGGQEINNEKLFF	TGTGCCACCAGCAGAGGGGGACAGGAGATAAATAATGAAAAACTGTTTTTT
TRBV6-6	NA	TRBJ2-4	NA	CASREPGLAKNIQYF	TGTGCCAGCAGAGAGCCAGGGCTAGCCAAAAACATTCAGTACTTC